The 13 T cell receptor beta chains reported below all come from one sample, sequenced in a study of beta chain features in type 1 diabetes. Their antigens remain unidentified. All of the isolated RNA was reverse transcribed, so expressed TCRB transcripts were sequenced. Here immunoSEQ multiplex PCR was the method, and the copy in TCRdb shows in-frame clones only, minus some. The table has around 650,000 clones, 9.5% to 15% seen once. Points from the study as a whole: A moderate, significant TCRB CDR3 shortening appeared in type 1 diabetes across four CD4+ subsets.

Sequences were obtained from naive CD4+ T cells from blood. These receptors originate from a man younger than 45 with type 1 diabetes.

This chain uses TRBV4-3 with TRBJ1-1, with unresolved D. Germline loops: CDR1 LGHNA, CDR2 YSLEER. The V gene lost 1 base and the J gene lost 9 bases, with 12 bases spanning the gap. The CDR3 is made up of 13 amino acids. The CDR3, as DNA: TGCGCCAGCAGCCAAGCTGGCGGGAGCCAAGCTTTCTTT. It yields the protein CASSQAGGSQAFF.

The J gene is TRBJ2-1, the V gene TRBV5-4, with 9 positions matching TRBD2. The CDR3 runs to 14 residues. V lost 1 base and J lost 8; bases outside the gene matches: 4. Germline V lookup: CDR1 SGHNT, CDR2 YYREEE (reference sequence). The CDR3: CASSLRASGDEQFF. The CDR3 DNA follows: TGTGCCAGCAGCTTGCGGGCTAGCGGGGATGAGCAGTTCTTC. Filled out from reference TRBV5-4 and TRBJ2-1, the complete variable domain reads ETGVTQSPTHLIKTRGQQVTLRCSSQSGHNTVSWYQQALGQGPQFIFQYYREEENGRGNFPPRFSGLQFPNYSSELNVNALELDDSALYLCASSLRASGDEQFFGPGTRLTVL.

This clone was seen a handful of times. Other DNA sequences of this sample code for an identical CDR3. The chain employs TRBV29-1 and TRBJ2-7; perhaps TRBD1 as D (5 bases). Germline V gene data show CDR1 as SQVTM and CDR2 as ANQGSEA. V was trimmed by 4 bases and J by 1 base, leaving 8 bases between them. This CDR3 spans 12 amino acids. The CDR3 reads CSVGAGSYEQYF. Written as DNA, the CDR3 is TGCAGCGTTGGGGCAGGGTCCTACGAGCAGTACTTC.

CDR3 residues: CASSWDRGNTGELFF. CDR3 bases: TGTGCCAGCAGTTGGGACAGGGGGAACACCGGGGAGCTGTTTTTT. The J gene is TRBJ2-2, the V gene TRBV6-5, with 10 bases aligning to TRBD1. CDR1 is MNHEY, CDR2 SVGAGI, per germline. V lost 4 bases, J lost 1 base, and 0 bases stayed unmatched. The CDR3 runs 15 residues.

This clone was observed a few times. This sample also contains other DNA sequences that code for the same CDR3. The rearrangement joins TRBV19 to TRBJ1-5; D might be TRBD1 (5 bases). The CDR3 runs to 15 residues. The V end was cut by 3 bases, the J end by 0 bases, with 9 bases between. Looked up from germline, CDR1 is LNHDA and CDR2 is SQIVND (reference sequence). The CDR3 coding sequence is TGTGCCAGTAGTATTGGAAGGGGTAGCAATCAGCCCCAGCATTTT. Its protein is CASSIGRGSNQPQHF.

This clone was observed a handful of times. The chain recombines TRBV6-5 with TRBJ1-2; D ambiguous. Germline V gives CDR1 MNHEY, CDR2 SVGAGI. The V end lost 3 bases, the J end lost 0 bases, and 5 bases lay between the germline ends. This CDR3 spans 13 amino acids. The CDR3 nucleotides read TGTGCCAGCAGTTATCTGGCTAACTATGGCTACACCTTC. Its protein product is CASSYLANYGYTF.

The sample holds a few counts of this clone. The V gene is TRBV2, the J gene TRBJ2-2; the D call may be TRBD1 or TRBD2 (7 bases each). CDR1 is SNHLY and CDR2 is FYNNEI in the germline V gene. The CDR3 extends over 14 amino acids. V lost 8 bases and J lost 5, with 15 bases in between. The CDR3 bases are TGTGCCAGCCTTCGACAGGGAGGGACCGGGGAGCTGTTTTTT. Residues: CASLRQGGTGELFF.

The chain has TRBV2 and TRBJ2-1; D is unclear. Per germline, CDR1 SNHLY and CDR2 FYNNEI. V was pared by 3 bases and J by 8 bases, with 5 bases between. The length of the CDR3 is 11 residues. CDR3 nucleotide sequence: TGTGCCAGCAGTGAGCGGCATGAGCAGTTCTTC. Protein product: CASSERHEQFF.

Only a few counts were recorded for this clone. J is TRBJ2-5 and V is TRBV11-2; no clear D gene. From germline, CDR1 is SGHAT and CDR2 FQNNGV. Trimming left V 0 bases short and J 0 bases short, with 17 bases between. CDR3 size: 18 residues. The CDR3 spells CASSLEGWKKEYQETQYF. DNA for the CDR3: TGTGCCAGCAGCTTAGAGGGCTGGAAAAAGGAATACCAAGAGACCCAGTACTTC.

This clone has more than one count but fewer than ten. The chain carries TRBV27 and TRBJ1-6; D possibly corresponds to TRBD1 (6 bases). Germline V gene lookup returns CDR1 MNHEY and CDR2 SMNVEV (reference sequence). The CDR3 covers 15 residues. Trimming stripped 1 base from V and 6 bases from J, with 10 bases between. The CDR3, as DNA: TGTGCCAGCAGTTTATGGGACACTGTTAATTCACCCCTCCACTTT. As protein: CASSLWDTVNSPLHF.

Regarding this clone: Mismatch with germline at one junction end may stem from a read error. V is TRBV29-1 and J is TRBJ2-5; D gene unclear. Germline lookup yields CDR1 SQVTM and CDR2 ANQGSEA. This CDR3 has 11 amino acids. For the CDR3, the DNA is TGTGGATATGCTGGGGAAGAGACCCAGTACTTC. Residues: CGYAGEETQYF.

This CDR3 is CASHRGSTDTQYF. CDR3 nucleotides: TGTGCCAGTCACCGGGGATCCACAGATACGCAGTATTTT. The rearrangement links TRBV11-2 to TRBJ2-3; possible D gene TRBD2, 5 bases. The CDR3 sequence is 13 residues long. Germline CDR1 and CDR2: SGHAT and FQNNGV. V was shortened by 9 bases and J by 2 bases, with 12 bases between the two germline ends.

The rearrangement uses TRBV7-3 and TRBJ2-2; the D call may be TRBD1 or TRBD2 (5 bases each). The CDR3 is 13 amino acids. The V end was cut by 5 bases, the J end by 3 bases, with 7 bases between. Germline lookup yields CDR1 SGHTA and CDR2 FQGTGA. CDR3 in amino acids: CASSMGDTGELFF. The CDR3 nucleotides are TGTGCCAGCAGCATGGGGGACACCGGGGAGCTGTTTTTT. The entire variable domain, with the rest obtained from reference TRBV7-3 and TRBJ2-2, is as follows: GAGVSQTPSNKVTEKGKYVELRCDPISGHTALYWYRQSLGQGPEFLIYFQGTGAADDSGLPNDRFFAVRPEGSVSTLKIQRTERGDSAVYLCASSMGDTGELFFGEGSRLTVL.